This T cell receptor (beta chain) came from a study of early T cells in non-severe SARS-CoV-2 infection (dated by TCRdb to about 2021). About the investigation overall: TCR sequencing used bulk RNA from unsorted whole blood, so alpha and beta chains could not be paired.

Set within a cohort of healthcare workers in London, UK, this nested case-control study involved weekly PCR testing of nasopharyngeal swabs along with blood sampling. Healthcare workers were enrolled in the week of the UK lockdown, from 23 to 31 March 2020, and were followed every week for up to 16 weeks. This clonotype has a handful of counts. There is no known antigen for this receptor. No much larger clonotype is one base removed from it; base qualities were not supplied. What the study reported, not specific to this receptor: VDJdb matching was skewed toward anti-spike CD8 responses and likely underestimated virus-specific expansions, missing private and CD4 specificities.

Libraries were prepared through 5' RACE. Sequencing was carried out with a NextSeq 500. The TCR library protocol attached unique molecular identifiers to individual cDNA molecules to correct for sequencing error and PCR bias. TCR alpha and beta chains were both sequenced, and the abundances of alpha and beta sequences in each sample were closely correlated with each other. On the study's bioinformatics: Decombinator V4 was used to annotate the V gene, J gene and CDR3 of the TCR sequences. Expanded TCRs were defined as changing significantly between any two time points under a Poisson model with p below 0.0001. TCR abundances were normalised to the total number of TCRs sequenced per sample and expressed as counts per million. VDJdb, accessed on 1 November 2021, was searched for TCRs annotated for CMV, EBV and SARS-CoV-2, and TCRs annotated for more than one antigen were excluded. TCRdb's own reprocessing of the public reads used fastp at Q25 and MiXCR and kept productive beta chains. Every entry covers one CDR3 protein and lists the most common genes and DNA from its rows. The V and J calls follow TCRdb's processing rather than the paper's. The sample has more than 20,000 distinct CDR3 sequences on record, roughly 4.4% of them singletons. Less than 20% of the sample lies in the top ten.

The sample was whole blood. The TCR was taken from an adult who was a healthcare worker with PCR-confirmed SARS-CoV-2 infection or an uninfected control (not recorded which).

The DNA is TGTGCCAGCAGCCCTAGCGGCCCTACCTACGAGCAGTACTTC. Translation gives CASSPSGPTYEQYF. Recombination connected TRBV28 to TRBJ2-7; TRBD2 matches 7 bases in the middle. CDR1 is given as MDHEN and CDR2 as SYDVKM, both from the germline V gene. From its cysteine to its phenylalanine, the CDR3 spans 14 amino acids. Solely the CDR3 DNA is kept, with 42 bases framed from the first base. Relative to germline, V is missing 6 bases and J is missing 2 bases, with 7 bases of the junction outside any gene match.